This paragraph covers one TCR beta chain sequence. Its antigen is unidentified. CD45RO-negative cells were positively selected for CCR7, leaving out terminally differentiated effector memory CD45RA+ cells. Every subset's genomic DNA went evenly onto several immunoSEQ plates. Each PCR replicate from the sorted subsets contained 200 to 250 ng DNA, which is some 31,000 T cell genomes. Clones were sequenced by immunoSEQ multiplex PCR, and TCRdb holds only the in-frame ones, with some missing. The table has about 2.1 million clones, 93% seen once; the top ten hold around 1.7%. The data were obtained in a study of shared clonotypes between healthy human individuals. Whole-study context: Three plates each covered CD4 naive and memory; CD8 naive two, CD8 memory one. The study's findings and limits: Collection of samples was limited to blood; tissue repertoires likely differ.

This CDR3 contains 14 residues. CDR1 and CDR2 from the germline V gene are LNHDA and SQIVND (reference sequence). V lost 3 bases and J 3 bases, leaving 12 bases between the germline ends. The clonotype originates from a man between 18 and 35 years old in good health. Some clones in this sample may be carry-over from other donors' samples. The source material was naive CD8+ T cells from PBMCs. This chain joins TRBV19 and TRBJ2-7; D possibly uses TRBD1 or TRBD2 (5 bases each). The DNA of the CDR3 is TGTGCCAGTAGTATGGAGGCAGGGAGCTACGAGCAGTACTTC. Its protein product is CASSMEAGSYEQYF.